The clone carrying this T cell receptor beta chain turned up a few times. CDR3 length equals 15 residues. Per the germline V gene, CDR1 is MGHDK and CDR2 is SYGVNS. V trimming: 8 bases; J trimming: 5 bases; junction bases outside the gene matches: 12. With a J-beta primer mix and a sample-barcoded 5' primer, a second PCR ran 7 to 11 cycles. One entry per CDR3 protein, called by TCRdb with MiXCR from the 5' RACE reads. The table records about 400,000 distinct CDR3 sequences, over 45% of them present only once. These data come from a study of blood T cells in healthy people across ages. Sequenced sample: blood. The chain uses TRBV25-1 and TRBJ2-4, with TRBD1 matching over 7 bases. This clonotype was sampled from a man in his sixties in good health. CDR3: CASSRSGTAENIQYF. DNA for the CDR3: TGTGCCAGCTCCCGATCGGGGACAGCTGAAAACATTCAGTACTTC.